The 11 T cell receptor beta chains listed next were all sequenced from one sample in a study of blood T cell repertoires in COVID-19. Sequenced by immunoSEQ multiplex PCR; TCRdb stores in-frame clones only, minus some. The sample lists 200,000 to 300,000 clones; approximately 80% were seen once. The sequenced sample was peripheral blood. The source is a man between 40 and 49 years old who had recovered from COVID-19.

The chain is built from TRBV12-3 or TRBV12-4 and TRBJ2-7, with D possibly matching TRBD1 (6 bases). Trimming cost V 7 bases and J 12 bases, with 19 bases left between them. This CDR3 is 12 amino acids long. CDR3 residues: CASTYAGGIRYF. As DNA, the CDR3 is TGTGCCAGCACCTACGCTGGGGGCATAAGGTACTTC.

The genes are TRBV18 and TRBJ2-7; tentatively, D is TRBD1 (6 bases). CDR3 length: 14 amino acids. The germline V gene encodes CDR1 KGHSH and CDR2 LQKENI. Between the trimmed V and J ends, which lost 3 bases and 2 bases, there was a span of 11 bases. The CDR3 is CASSPDRQTYEQYF. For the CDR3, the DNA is TGTGCCAGCTCACCCGACAGGCAGACCTACGAGCAGTACTTC.

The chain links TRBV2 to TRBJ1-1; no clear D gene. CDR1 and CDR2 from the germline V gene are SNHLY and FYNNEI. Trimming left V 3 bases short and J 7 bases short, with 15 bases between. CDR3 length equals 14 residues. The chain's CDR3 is CASSDGRSYSEAFF. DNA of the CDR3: TGTGCCAGCAGTGATGGCAGGTCCTACAGTGAAGCTTTCTTT.

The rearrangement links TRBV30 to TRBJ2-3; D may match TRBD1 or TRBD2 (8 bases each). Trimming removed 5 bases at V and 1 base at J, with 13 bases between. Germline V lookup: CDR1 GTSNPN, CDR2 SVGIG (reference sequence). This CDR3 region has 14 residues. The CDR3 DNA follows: TGTGCCTGGGACAGGGGACTAGGCACAGATACGCAGTATTTT. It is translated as CAWDRGLGTDTQYF. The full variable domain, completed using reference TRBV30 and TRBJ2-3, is SQTIHQWPATLVQPVGSPLSLECTVEGTSNPNLYWYRQAAGRGLQLLFYSVGIGQISSEVPQNLSASRPQDRQFILSSKKLLLSDSGFYLCAWDRGLGTDTQYFGPGTRLTVL.

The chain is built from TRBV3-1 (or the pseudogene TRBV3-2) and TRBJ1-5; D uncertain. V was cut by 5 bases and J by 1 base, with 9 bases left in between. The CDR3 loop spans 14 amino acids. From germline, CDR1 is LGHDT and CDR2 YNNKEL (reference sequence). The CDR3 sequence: CASSGGQSNQPQHF. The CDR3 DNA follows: TGTGCCAGCAGCGGAGGGCAGAGCAATCAGCCCCAGCATTTT.

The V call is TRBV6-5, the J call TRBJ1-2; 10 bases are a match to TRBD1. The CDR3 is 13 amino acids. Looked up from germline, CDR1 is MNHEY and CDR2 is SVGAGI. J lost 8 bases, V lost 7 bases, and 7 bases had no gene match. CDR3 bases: TGTGCCAGCACCCGGACAGGGGGTCAAGGCTACACCTTC. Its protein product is CASTRTGGQGYTF.

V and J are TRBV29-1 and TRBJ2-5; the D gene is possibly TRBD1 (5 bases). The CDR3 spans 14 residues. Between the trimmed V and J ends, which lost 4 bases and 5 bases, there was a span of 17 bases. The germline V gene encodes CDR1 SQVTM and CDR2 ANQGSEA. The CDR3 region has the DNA TGCAGCGTTGCGGTGACCAGGGTATTCGAGACCCAGTACTTC. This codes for CSVAVTRVFETQYF.

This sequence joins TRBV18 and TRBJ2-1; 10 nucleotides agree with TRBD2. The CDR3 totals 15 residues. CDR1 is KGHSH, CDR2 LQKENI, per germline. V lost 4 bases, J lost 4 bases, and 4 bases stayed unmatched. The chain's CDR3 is CASSRGLADYNEQFF. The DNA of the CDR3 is TGTGCCAGCTCACGTGGACTAGCGGATTACAATGAGCAGTTCTTC.

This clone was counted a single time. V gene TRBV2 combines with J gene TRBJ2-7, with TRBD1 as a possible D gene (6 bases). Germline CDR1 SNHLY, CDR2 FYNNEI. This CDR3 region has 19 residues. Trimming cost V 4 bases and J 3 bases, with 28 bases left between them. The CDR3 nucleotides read TGTGCCAGCAGTGCTACCTGGGCCGGGGACAAACCCATTGGCTACGAGCAGTACTTC. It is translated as CASSATWAGDKPIGYEQYF. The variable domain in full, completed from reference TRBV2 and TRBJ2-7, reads EPEVTQTPSHQVTQMGQEVILRCVPISNHLYFYWYRQILGQKVEFLVSFYNNEISEKSEIFDDQFSVERPDGSNFTLKIRSTKLEDSAMYFCASSATWAGDKPIGYEQYFGPGTRLTVT.

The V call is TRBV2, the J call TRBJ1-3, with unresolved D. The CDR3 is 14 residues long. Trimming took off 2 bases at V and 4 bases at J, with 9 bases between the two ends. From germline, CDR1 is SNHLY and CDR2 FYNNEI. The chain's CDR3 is CASSESRAGNTIYF. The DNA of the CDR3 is TGTGCCAGCAGTGAATCGCGGGCGGGAAACACCATATATTTT.

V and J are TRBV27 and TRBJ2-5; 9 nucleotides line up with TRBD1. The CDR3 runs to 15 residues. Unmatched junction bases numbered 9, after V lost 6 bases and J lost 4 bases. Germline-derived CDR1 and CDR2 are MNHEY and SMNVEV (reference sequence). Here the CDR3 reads CASRNTGGVRETQYF. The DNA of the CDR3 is TGTGCCAGCAGAAACACAGGGGGCGTTCGAGAGACCCAGTACTTC.